These 32 T cell receptor beta chains originate from one sample sequenced in a study of blood T cells in healthy people across ages. Together with a sample-barcoded 5' primer, a J-beta primer mix was included in a second PCR lasting roughly 6 to 12 cycles. TCRdb passed the 5' RACE reads through MiXCR, listing each CDR3 protein once. Of some 1.5 million distinct CDR3 sequences in the sample, about 42% were seen once. Sequencing was carried out using blood. The receptors were sampled from a young woman in good health.

CDR3 loop: CASSSLKEGQGTEAFF. The CDR3, as DNA: TGTGCCAGCAGTTCCCTTAAAGAGGGACAGGGCACTGAAGCTTTCTTT. This chain uses TRBV6-2 or TRBV6-3 with TRBJ1-1; 9 bases agree with TRBD1. Per germline, CDR1 MNHEY and CDR2 SVGEGT. CDR3 length: 16 residues. The V and J ends lost 4 bases and 4 bases, in that order; junction bases with no gene match: 10.

This clonotype was detected only a few times. This chain joins TRBV7-9 and TRBJ1-2; tentatively, D is TRBD1 (6 bases). The CDR3 runs 14 residues. Trimming removed 2 bases from V and 2 bases from J, with 9 bases in between. From germline, CDR1 is SEHNR and CDR2 FQNEAQ (reference sequence). CDR3 coding DNA: TGTGCCAGCAGCTTACAGGGGATGAACTATGGCTACACCTTC. It specifies CASSLQGMNYGYTF.

This clonotype was detected a few times. V is TRBV7-2 and J is TRBJ2-3; D unclear. Between the trimmed V and J ends, which lost 0 bases and 0 bases, there was a span of 10 bases. This CDR3 region has 16 residues. CDR1 is SGHTA and CDR2 is FQGNSA in the germline V gene. DNA for the CDR3: TGTGCCAGCAGCTTAGCGCGAGTATGGAGCACAGATACGCAGTATTTT. This encodes CASSLARVWSTDTQYF.

Concerning this clonotype itself: Since a much larger clone is just one base distant, this may be a read error. The gene calls are TRBV7-7 and TRBJ2-1; 9 bases are a match to TRBD1. The CDR3 consists of 15 residues. CDR1 and CDR2 from the germline V gene are SSHAT and FNYEAQ (reference sequence). CDR3 region: CASSARQGGIDEQFF. CDR3 DNA sequence: TGTGCTAGCAGCGCCCGACAGGGGGGGATTGATGAGCAGTTCTTC.

The table lists this clonotype with a count of one. The V and J genes are TRBV27 and TRBJ2-5, with D possibly TRBD2 on 5 matching bases. V shed 2 bases and J shed 5 bases, with 15 bases lying between them. The V gene's germline CDR1 is MNHEY and CDR2 SMNVEV (reference sequence). The CDR3 is 15 amino acids. The CDR3 region has the DNA TGTGCCAGCAGTTTAGCGGGTCCCTTGGGGGAGACCCAGTACTTC. Translating it yields CASSLAGPLGETQYF.

The genes are TRBV20-1 and TRBJ2-1; possible D gene TRBD2, 6 bases. Judging by the DNA end, TRBJ2-7 fits better; the J call may be wrong. In germline, CDR1 is DFQATT, CDR2 SNEGSKA (reference sequence). CDR3 length: 13 amino acids. The DNA of the CDR3 is TGCAGTGCTTTTGGCGGGGATTACAATGAGCAGTACTTC. Translated, it gives CSAFGGDYNEQYF.

The CDR3 spells CASSFTRETQYF. CDR3 coding DNA: TGTGCCAGCAGCTTTACCCGGGAGACCCAGTACTTC. V usage is TRBV7-2 and J usage is TRBJ2-5; no clear D. V was shortened by 3 bases and J by 5 bases, with 7 bases between the two germline ends. Germline V CDR1 and CDR2: SGHTA, FQGNSA. This CDR3 spans 12 amino acids.

This clonotype was counted a few times. The junction does not match germline at one end; this may be a read error. The chain links TRBV7-7 to TRBJ2-1, with a tentative D call TRBD2 (6 bases). CDR1 and CDR2 from the germline V gene are SSHAT and FNYEAQ (reference sequence). The CDR3 length is 15 residues. This chain's CDR3 is CASSPAGGMYNEQFF. The CDR3, as DNA: TGTGCTAGCAGCCCGGCGGGCGGGATGTACAATGAGCAGTTCTTC.

The chain joins TRBV9 to TRBJ1-1; 10 bases fit TRBD1. Germline assignment: CDR1 SGDLS and CDR2 YYNGEE. CDR3 length equals 14 residues. The ends lost 2 bases at V and 7 bases at J; junction bases unmatched: 5. Here the CDR3 DNA reads TGTGCCAGCAGCGTGACAGGGGGCCAGAGTGAAGCTTTCTTT. It translates to CASSVTGGQSEAFF.

This clonotype was observed a handful of times. The V call is TRBV20-1, the J call TRBJ2-3, with no clear D. The CDR3 extends over 13 amino acids. The germline V and J ends were trimmed by 5 bases and 2 bases, with 11 bases remaining between them. Germline values: CDR1 DFQATT, CDR2 SNEGSKA (reference sequence). The CDR3 sequence is CSADWTATDTQYF. The CDR3, as DNA: TGCAGTGCTGACTGGACGGCCACAGATACGCAGTATTTT.

This clonotype has only a few counts. The J gene is TRBJ2-5, the V gene TRBV28, with 9 bases identical to TRBD2. Germline V CDR1 and CDR2: MDHEN, SYDVKM. V dropped 3 bases and J dropped 3; count of bases not matched to a gene: 5. The length of the CDR3 is 15 residues. CDR3 sequence: CASSLSPSGEETQYF. CDR3 nucleotides: TGTGCCAGCAGTTTGTCGCCTAGCGGGGAAGAGACCCAGTACTTC.

CDR3 DNA sequence: TGTGCCAGCAGCCAAGGGAACTATGGACTGGGGGGCTACACCTTC. Its protein product is CASSQGNYGLGGYTF. V is TRBV14 and J is TRBJ1-2; D unresolved. Germline V gene data show CDR1 as SGHDN and CDR2 as FVKESK. Trimming stripped 1 base from V and 8 bases from J, with 17 bases between. This CDR3 region has 15 residues.

V gene TRBV28 combines with J gene TRBJ2-3; TRBD2 might be the D (5 bases). Trimming shortened V by 2 bases and J by 6 bases, and 12 bases separated the two germline ends. From germline, CDR1 is MDHEN and CDR2 SYDVKM. This CDR3 is built from 14 residues. The DNA for the CDR3 is TGTGCCAGCAGTTTACGCCGAAGAGGGGATACGCAGTATTTT. It codes for CASSLRRRGDTQYF.

The CDR3 DNA follows: TGTGCCAGCAGTGAGGTCGGGAGGGGACTCTCCTACGAGCAGTACTTC. Protein sequence: CASSEVGRGLSYEQYF. The chain uses TRBV25-1 and TRBJ2-7; the match to TRBD2 covers 8 bases. V lost 3 bases, J lost 0 bases, and 7 bases stayed unmatched. Germline CDR1 MGHDK, CDR2 SYGVNS. The CDR3 is 16 residues long.

J is TRBJ2-7 and V is TRBV7-2, with 14 bases fitting TRBD2. The CDR3 sequence is 16 residues long. Trimming at V came to 2 bases and at J to 7 bases, leaving 7 bases not matched to a gene. CDR1 is SGHTA, CDR2 FQGNSA, per germline. The CDR3 DNA is TGTGCCAGCAGCTTACAGGGACTAGCGGGAGTGGCTGAGCAGTACTTC. Protein: CASSLQGLAGVAEQYF.

This clonotype has just a few counts. The V gene is TRBV20-1, the J gene TRBJ1-4; TRBD1 agrees at 8 bases. The germline V gene has CDR1 DFQATT and CDR2 SNEGSKA (reference sequence). The CDR3 extends over 13 amino acids. Unmatched junction bases numbered 5, after V lost 3 bases and J lost 8 bases. The CDR3 here is CSASPGQDEKLFF. The DNA for the CDR3 is TGCAGTGCTAGTCCGGGACAGGACGAAAAACTGTTTTTT.

V and J are TRBV4-1 and TRBJ2-1, with D possibly TRBD2 on 7 matching bases. V was shortened by 6 bases and J by 6 bases, with 24 bases between the two germline ends. Germline assignment: CDR1 MGHRA and CDR2 YSYEKL. This CDR3 has 17 amino acids. CDR3 sequence: CASRWVGGGQKSNEQFF. CDR3 nucleotide sequence: TGCGCCAGCAGATGGGTGGGGGGGGGACAAAAATCCAATGAGCAGTTCTTC.

The rearrangement uses TRBV18 and TRBJ1-3; 10 bases map to TRBD1. Germline values: CDR1 KGHSH, CDR2 LQKENI. V shed 6 bases and J 0 bases; nucleotides not matched to a gene: 8. This CDR3 is built from 17 residues. The CDR3 reads CASSSGQGRFSGNTIYF. CDR3 coding DNA: TGTGCCAGCTCGTCGGGACAGGGGCGATTCTCTGGAAACACCATATATTTT.

The chain employs TRBV12-3 or TRBV12-4 and TRBJ2-3; 7 positions agree with TRBD1. The CDR3 runs 13 residues. The V segment lost 6 bases and the J segment 4 bases; nucleotides outside the gene matches: 4. CDR3 protein: CASRNTGADTQYF. The DNA for the CDR3 is TGTGCCAGCAGGAATACAGGGGCAGATACGCAGTATTTT.

This clonotype was seen only a few times. The V call is TRBV12-3 or TRBV12-4, the J call TRBJ2-2, with D tentatively TRBD1 or TRBD2 (6 bases each). The V end was cut by 3 bases, the J end by 8 bases, with 10 bases between. The CDR3 totals 13 residues. The DNA of the CDR3 is TGTGCCAGCAGTTTTGGGGGGCCTGGGGAGCTGTTTTTT. Protein: CASSFGGPGELFF.

This clonotype was observed a handful of times. The chain employs TRBV7-9 and TRBJ1-1; TRBD1 might be the D (5 bases). Germline V lookup: CDR1 SEHNR, CDR2 FQNEAQ (reference sequence). With 5 bases removed from V and 4 bases from J, the gap between germline ends came to 17 bases. The CDR3 contains 15 residues. CDR3 DNA sequence: TGTGCCAGCAGCCCCGGGACCGCACTTTCCACTGAAGCTTTCTTT. Its translation is CASSPGTALSTEAFF.

This clonotype has more than one count but fewer than ten. The J gene is TRBJ1-1, the V gene TRBV12-3 or TRBV12-4; tentative D call: TRBD1 (6 bases). This CDR3 has 15 amino acids. Deletions cut 1 base from V and 7 bases from J, with 16 bases between. This CDR3 is CASSLEPRGRGEAFF. The CDR3 DNA is TGTGCCAGCAGTTTAGAACCCAGGGGAAGGGGTGAAGCTTTCTTT.

This clonotype was picked up a small number of times. The chain uses TRBV3-1 and TRBJ1-1, with TRBD1 as a possible D gene (6 bases). The V and J ends lost 3 bases and 0 bases respectively, with 14 bases between them. The CDR3 covers 16 residues. Germline lookup yields CDR1 LGHDT and CDR2 YNNKEL (reference sequence). The CDR3 sequence is CASSQWTEDLNTEAFF. The CDR3 DNA sequence: TGTGCCAGCAGCCAGTGGACAGAGGATCTGAACACTGAAGCTTTCTTT.

This clonotype showed up many times. The J gene is TRBJ2-3, the V gene TRBV10-3, with D possibly being TRBD2 (5 bases). The V end lost 11 bases, the J end lost 0 bases, and 18 bases lay between the germline ends. The CDR3 totals 15 residues. Germline V gene sequence: CDR1 ENHRY, CDR2 SYGVKD. Written as DNA, the CDR3 is TGTGCCGCCTATCAAGGGCCGGGAAGCACAGATACGCAGTATTTT. Translating gives CAAYQGPGSTDTQYF.

The chain recombines TRBV7-6 with TRBJ1-1, with TRBD1 matching 12 bases. V was pared by 1 base and J by 5 bases, with 14 bases of the junction left unmatched. This CDR3 has 19 residues. From germline, CDR1 is SGHVS and CDR2 FNYEAQ. The CDR3 DNA follows: TGTGCCAGCAGCTTAGAAGTGGTTGGGACAGGGGGCCATGGGACTGAAGCTTTCTTT. Its translation: CASSLEVVGTGGHGTEAFF.

CDR3 DNA: TGCGCCACTTCAACTAGCGGGAGTTACAATGAGCAGTTCTTC. Its translation: CATSTSGSYNEQFF. V and J are TRBV5-1 and TRBJ2-1; 11 positions agree with TRBD2. The CDR3 runs to 14 residues. The V segment lost 9 bases and the J segment 4 bases; nucleotides outside the gene matches: 6. Per germline, CDR1 SGHRS and CDR2 YFSETQ.

CDR3 nucleotides: TGCAGTGCTAGAGATCTGATTAGCGGGAGGGCCTTTGAGCAGTTCTTC. Protein sequence: CSARDLISGRAFEQFF. The chain couples TRBV20-1 to TRBJ2-1, with TRBD2 identical over 11 bases. Germline-derived CDR1 and CDR2 are DFQATT and SNEGSKA (reference sequence). This CDR3 contains 16 residues. With V trimmed by 0 bases and J by 9 bases, 10 bases remained unmatched.

The chain has TRBV4-1 and TRBJ2-3; 8 bases agree with TRBD2. V shed 4 bases and J 4 bases; nucleotides not matched to a gene: 7. The CDR3 totals 15 residues. Germline V gene lookup returns CDR1 MGHRA and CDR2 YSYEKL. CDR3 region: CASSRVSGEADTQYF. The CDR3 DNA follows: TGCGCCAGCAGCCGAGTTAGCGGGGAGGCAGATACGCAGTATTTT.

The genes are TRBV12-3 or TRBV12-4 and TRBJ1-1; 7 bases agree with TRBD1. Trimming cost V 6 bases and J 0 bases; bases outside gene matches: 7. This CDR3 has 15 amino acids. CDR3 bases: TGTGCCAGCAGCCGGGACAGATGCATGAACACTGAAGCTTTCTTT. Its translation is CASSRDRCMNTEAFF.

The chain employs TRBV10-3 and TRBJ1-2, with D unresolved. CDR3 length equals 15 residues. Germline CDR1 and CDR2: ENHRY and SYGVKD. V was pared by 3 bases and J by 0 bases, with 11 bases between. The CDR3 DNA reads TGTGCCATCAGTGAAAGGCAGGAAGCTAACTATGGCTACACCTTC. Its translation: CAISERQEANYGYTF.

This clonotype has more than one count but fewer than ten. This chain joins TRBV20-1 and TRBJ2-3; TRBD2 aligns across 8 bases. The germline CDR1 and CDR2 sequences are DFQATT and SNEGSKA (reference sequence). The CDR3 covers 14 residues. V lost 2 bases to trimming and J lost 5 bases; unmatched junction nucleotides: 6. This CDR3 reads CSARKSGGGDTQYF. Written as DNA, the CDR3 is TGCAGTGCTAGAAAGTCGGGAGGGGGAGATACGCAGTATTTT.

The genes are TRBV29-1 and TRBJ1-1, with a possible D match to TRBD1 (5 bases). Germline CDR1 is SQVTM and CDR2 is ANQGSEA. The CDR3 has 16 residues. The ends were cut back, 7 bases at V and 3 bases at J, with 24 bases in the middle. CDR3 protein: CSAQTLDTVGDTEAFF. Here the CDR3 DNA reads TGCAGCGCACAGACACTGGACACGGTTGGCGACACTGAAGCTTTCTTT.